This T cell receptor (beta chain) stems from a study of radiotherapy plus CTLA-4 blockade in lung cancer. The CDR3 consists of 14 residues. The V and J ends lost 5 bases and 5 bases, in that order; junction bases with no gene match: 9. Germline values: CDR1 SGHNT, CDR2 YYREEE (reference sequence). Profiled with immunoSEQ multiplex PCR; TCRdb holds only in-frame clones, not every one. Of over 100,000 clones listed, just under 90% are singletons. V is TRBV5-4 and J is TRBJ2-5; 7 positions match TRBD2. The sequenced sample was peripheral blood, obtained from a patient treated with radiotherapy plus ipilimumab. The TCR was taken from a human donor with non-small cell lung cancer that progressed on radiotherapy plus ipilimumab. The CDR3 coding sequence is TGTGCCAGCAGATCCGGACTAGTCGGGGAGACCCAGTACTTC. Protein sequence: CASRSGLVGETQYF.